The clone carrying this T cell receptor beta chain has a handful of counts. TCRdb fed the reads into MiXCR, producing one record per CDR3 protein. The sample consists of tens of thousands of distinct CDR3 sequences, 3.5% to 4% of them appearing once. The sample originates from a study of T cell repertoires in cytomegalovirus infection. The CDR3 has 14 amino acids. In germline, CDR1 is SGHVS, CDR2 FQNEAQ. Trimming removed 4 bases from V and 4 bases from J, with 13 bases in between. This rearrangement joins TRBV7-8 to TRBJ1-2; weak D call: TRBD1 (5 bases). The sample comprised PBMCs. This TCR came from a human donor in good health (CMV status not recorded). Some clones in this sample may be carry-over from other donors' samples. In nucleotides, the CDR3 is TGTGCCAGCAGCTCCCAGGGAGGGGCCTATGGCTACACCTTC. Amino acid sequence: CASSSQGGAYGYTF.